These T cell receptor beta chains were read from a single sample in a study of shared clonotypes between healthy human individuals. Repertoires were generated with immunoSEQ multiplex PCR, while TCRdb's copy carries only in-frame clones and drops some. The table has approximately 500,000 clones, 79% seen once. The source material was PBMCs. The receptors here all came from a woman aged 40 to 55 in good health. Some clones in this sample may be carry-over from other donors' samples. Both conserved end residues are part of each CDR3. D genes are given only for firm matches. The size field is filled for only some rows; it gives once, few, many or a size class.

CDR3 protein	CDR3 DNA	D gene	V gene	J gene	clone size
CASSSLRGGGRIVEQYF	TGTGCCAGCAGTTCCCTGAGGGGAGGCGGGAGAATCGTCGAGCAGTACTTC	TRBD2	TRBV28	TRBJ2-7	NA
CASSVPRDSLSEKLFF	TGTGCCAGCAGTGTACCCCGGGACAGCCTTAGTGAAAAACTGTTTTTT	TRBD1	TRBV28	TRBJ1-4	few
CASSYSSGDYEQYF	TGTGCCAGCAGTTACTCCTCGGGGGACTACGAGCAGTACTTC	NA	TRBV6-4	TRBJ2-7	once
CASSFRKGQFSYGYTF	TGTGCCAGCAGTTTCCGTAAAGGACAGTTTAGCTATGGCTACACCTTC	NA	TRBV27	TRBJ1-2	once
CASSLVGAGADTQYF	TGCGCCAGCAGCTTAGTCGGGGCGGGGGCAGATACGCAGTATTTT	TRBD2	TRBV5-1	TRBJ2-3	NA
CASTRASGYNEQFF	TGTGCCAGCACTCGGGCTAGCGGGTACAATGAGCAGTTCTTC	TRBD2	TRBV27	TRBJ2-1	NA
CAISMTSGRGQETQYF	TGTGCCATCAGCATGACTAGCGGGAGGGGTCAAGAGACCCAGTACTTC	TRBD2	TRBV10-3	TRBJ2-5	NA
CASSYSGGGQDEQYF	TGTGCCAGCAGTTACTCTGGGGGGGGACAGGACGAGCAGTACTTC	NA	TRBV6-5	TRBJ2-7	NA
CASSLAESPEAFF	TGTGCCAGCAGCTTAGCCGAATCCCCTGAAGCTTTCTTT	NA	TRBV11-2	TRBJ1-1	NA
CASTVKIRYEQYF	TGTGCCAGCACGGTGAAGATTCGGTACGAGCAGTACTTC	NA	TRBV6-6	TRBJ2-7	many
CASSLDPGVTYEQYF	TGTGCCAGCAGCTTAGACCCAGGTGTCACCTACGAGCAGTACTTC	NA	TRBV7-2	TRBJ2-7	NA
CASSPGRDSYNEQFF	TGTGCCAGCAGCCCGGGGAGGGACTCCTACAATGAGCAGTTCTTC	TRBD2	TRBV5-4	TRBJ2-1	NA
CASSFSQGQETQYF	TGTGCCAGCAGCTTTAGTCAGGGGCAAGAGACCCAGTACTTC	NA	TRBV7-2	TRBJ2-5	NA
CASRGRPGEQYF	TGTGCCAGCAGGGGGCGTCCCGGTGAGCAGTACTTC	NA	TRBV6-1	TRBJ2-7	NA
CASSLVIPNEQFF	TGTGCCAGCAGCTTAGTAATCCCCAATGAGCAGTTCTTC	NA	TRBV11-2	TRBJ2-1	NA
CASSMARRGSNQPQHF	TGTGCCAGTAGTATGGCCCGGCGAGGGAGCAATCAGCCCCAGCATTTT	NA	TRBV19	TRBJ1-5	few
CASSPLGGGFYNEQFF	TGTGCCAGCAGCCCTCTTGGGGGAGGGTTTTACAATGAGCAGTTCTTC	TRBD2	TRBV7-6	TRBJ2-1	NA
CASRTGGIYEQYF	TGTGCCAGCAGGACCGGGGGAATTTACGAGCAGTACTTC	NA	TRBV28	TRBJ2-7	many
CASSLDGQTPYEQYF	TGCGCCAGCAGCTTGGACGGGCAAACCCCTTACGAGCAGTACTTC	NA	TRBV5-1	TRBJ2-7	once
CAIKGSGDDTGELFF	TGTGCCATAAAGGGGAGCGGGGATGACACCGGGGAGCTGTTTTTT	TRBD2	TRBV10-3	TRBJ2-2	NA
CASSATGVGYNEQFF	TGTGCCAGCAGCGCGACAGGGGTAGGTTACAATGAGCAGTTCTTC	TRBD1	TRBV9	TRBJ2-1	once
CASSLADWTGIETQYF	TGTGCCAGCAGCTTAGCAGATTGGACAGGGATTGAGACCCAGTACTTC	TRBD1	TRBV7-9	TRBJ2-5	NA
CAGGGSKETQYF	TGCGCTGGCGGAGGAAGCAAAGAGACCCAGTACTTC	NA	TRBV10-2	TRBJ2-5	few
CASSYPGTGPRETQYF	TGTGCCAGCAGTTACCCCGGGACAGGGCCGCGGGAGACCCAGTACTTC	TRBD1	TRBV6-6	TRBJ2-5	NA
CASSSPGTRGANVLTF	TGTGCCAGCAGCAGTCCTGGAACTAGAGGGGCCAACGTCCTGACTTTC	NA	TRBV7-9	TRBJ2-6	NA
CASSPAGGSSYNEQFF	TGTGCCAGCAGTCCCGCTGGAGGGTCCTCCTACAATGAGCAGTTCTTC	NA	TRBV28	TRBJ2-1	NA
CSAKSLDTQYF	TGCAGTGCCAAGTCCCTAGATACGCAGTATTTT	NA	TRBV20-1	TRBJ2-3	few
CASSSRQGNQPQHF	TGTGCCAGCAGTTCCCGACAGGGCAATCAGCCCCAGCATTTT	NA	TRBV28	TRBJ1-5	NA
CASSLVGQVNEQFF	TGCGCCAGCAGCTTGGTGGGACAGGTGAATGAGCAGTTCTTC	TRBD1	TRBV5-1	TRBJ2-1	NA
CASSLGSGNADTQYF	TGTGCCAGCAGCTTGGGTTCGGGGAATGCAGATACGCAGTATTTT	NA	TRBV5-6	TRBJ2-3	NA
CASSVVEGEGTEAFF	TGTGCCAGCAGCGTAGTGGAGGGGGAAGGCACTGAAGCTTTCTTT	NA	TRBV6-1	TRBJ1-1	NA